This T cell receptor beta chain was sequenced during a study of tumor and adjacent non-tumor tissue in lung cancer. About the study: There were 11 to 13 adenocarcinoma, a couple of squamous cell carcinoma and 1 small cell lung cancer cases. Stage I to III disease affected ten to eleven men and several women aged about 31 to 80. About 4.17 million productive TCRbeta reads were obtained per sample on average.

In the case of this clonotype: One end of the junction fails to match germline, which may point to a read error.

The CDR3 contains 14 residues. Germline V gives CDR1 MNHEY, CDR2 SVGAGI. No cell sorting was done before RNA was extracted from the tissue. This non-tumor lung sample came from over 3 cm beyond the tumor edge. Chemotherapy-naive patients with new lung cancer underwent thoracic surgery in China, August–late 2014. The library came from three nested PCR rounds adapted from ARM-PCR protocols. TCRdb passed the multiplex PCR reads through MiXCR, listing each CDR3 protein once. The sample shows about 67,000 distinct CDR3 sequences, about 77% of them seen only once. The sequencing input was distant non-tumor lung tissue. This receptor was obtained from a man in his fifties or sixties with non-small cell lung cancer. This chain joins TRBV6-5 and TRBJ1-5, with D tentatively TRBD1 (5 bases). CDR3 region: CASSYSGGNQPQLF. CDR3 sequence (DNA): TGTGCCAGCAGTTATTCGGGGGGTAATCAGCCCCAACTTTTT.